This T cell receptor (beta chain) was sequenced for a study of blood T cells in healthy people across ages. Ten milliliters of peripheral blood were drawn from each donor into EDTA-treated tubes. Each sample yielded at least 5.5 micrograms of PBMC total RNA. Germline loops: CDR1 DFQATT, CDR2 SNEGSKA (reference sequence). V lost 4 bases, J lost 0 bases, and 1 base stayed unmatched. The CDR3 has 13 residues. It was with a sample-barcoded 5' primer and a J-beta primer mix that a second PCR of roughly 7 to 11 cycles was run. A tag from a template-switch adaptor with 12 random nucleotides marked each cDNA molecule. From each sample, at least 3 million paired-end reads containing CDR3 were obtained. MiXCR, run by TCRdb on the 5' RACE reads, gives a single entry per CDR3 protein. This sample has some 1.5 million distinct CDR3 sequences, with roughly 27% found just once.

The chain recombines TRBV20-1 with TRBJ2-3, with 7 bases that match TRBD1. This TCR was recovered from a woman in her 30s in good health. Specimen: blood. The CDR3 nucleotides read TGCAGTGCTAACAGGGGAAGCACAGATACGCAGTATTTT. Protein sequence: CSANRGSTDTQYF.